Sequencing of this TCR beta chain was carried out in a study of blood T cell repertoires in COVID-19. Clones were read by immunoSEQ multiplex PCR, and TCRdb kept only the in-frame ones, dropping some. The top ten hold about 2.5% of the sample, which has some 400,000 clones, 80% to 90% seen once. V lost 0 bases, J lost 3 bases, and 13 bases lay in between. From germline, CDR1 is SGHRS and CDR2 YFSETQ. CDR3 length: 15 residues. Sequencing was carried out using peripheral blood. The chain combines TRBV5-1 with TRBJ2-7, with a weak D call TRBD2 (5 bases). This TCR came from an older woman with COVID-19, enrolled during active disease. CDR3 nucleotide sequence: TGCGCCAGCAGCTTGGGAGGGTACGGGAACTACGAGCAGTACTTC. Translating gives CASSLGGYGNYEQYF.